This T cell receptor (beta chain) was sequenced during a study of Graves' ophthalmopathy and Graves' hyperthyroidism. Whole-study context: Before any treatment was given, at initial diagnosis, peripheral blood was collected. Study-level results: Separation of ophthalmopathy from stable hyperthyroidism was achieved by a 13-signature model, at 85% to 90% sensitivity and approximately 81% specificity.

Lactation, pregnancy, uncontrolled infections and other autoimmune diseases were all grounds for excluding patients. At least ten counts were recorded for this clonotype. What it recognizes is unknown. Researchers took RNA transcripts and amplified TCR beta CDR3 regions from them. Second-round multiplex PCR followed a first-round RT-PCR using HTBI primers. TCRdb processed the multiplex PCR reads anew with MiXCR; each CDR3 protein has one entry. The sample has about 210,000 distinct CDR3 sequences, around 30% seen once. The sequence was collected from a man between 45 and 60 years old with Graves' ophthalmopathy. The sequenced sample consisted of peripheral blood.

This CDR3 reads CSVPLRDGSYEQYF. CDR3 sequence (DNA): TGCAGCGTTCCCCTCCGGGACGGAAGTTACGAGCAGTACTTC. The chain employs TRBV29-1 and TRBJ2-7, with D perhaps assigned TRBD1 or TRBD2 (5 bases each). Trimming removed 5 bases at V and 4 bases at J, with 18 bases between. This CDR3 comprises 14 residues. The germline CDR1 and CDR2 sequences are SQVTM and ANQGSEA.